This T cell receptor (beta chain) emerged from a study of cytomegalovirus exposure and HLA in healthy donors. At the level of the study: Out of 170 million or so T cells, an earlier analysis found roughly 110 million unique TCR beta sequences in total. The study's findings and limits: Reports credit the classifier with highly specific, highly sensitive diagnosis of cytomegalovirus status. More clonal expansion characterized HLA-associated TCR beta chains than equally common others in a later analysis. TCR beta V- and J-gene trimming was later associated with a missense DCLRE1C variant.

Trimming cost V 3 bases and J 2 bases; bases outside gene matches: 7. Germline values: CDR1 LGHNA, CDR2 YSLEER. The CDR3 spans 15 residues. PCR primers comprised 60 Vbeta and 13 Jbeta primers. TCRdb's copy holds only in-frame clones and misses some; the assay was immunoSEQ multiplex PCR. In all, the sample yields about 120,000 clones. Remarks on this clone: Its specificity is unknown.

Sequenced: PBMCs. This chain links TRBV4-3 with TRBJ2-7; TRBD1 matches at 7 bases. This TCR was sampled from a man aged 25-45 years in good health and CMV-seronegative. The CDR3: CASSQYLGQTYEQYF. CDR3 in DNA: TGCGCCAGCAGCCAGTACCTGGGACAGACCTACGAGCAGTACTTC.